A selection of T cell receptor beta chains follows, all from one sample in a study of T cell changes during pregnancy in multiple sclerosis. The data were produced by immunoSEQ multiplex PCR, yet TCRdb's version contains in-frame clones alone and is incomplete. The table has 21,000 or so clones, roughly 90% seen once; the top ten hold roughly 5%. The specimen was CD8+ T cells from peripheral blood mononuclear cells, collected in the second trimester of pregnancy. Every receptor here comes from a female donor in good health, enrolled as a control in a pregnancy study. Both conserved end residues are part of each CDR3. The D gene is left open where the match is weak. Where a row states a size, it is once, few, many or the class of an expanded clone; other rows omit it.

V	length	D	size	J	CDR3	DNA
TRBV5-6	17	NA	NA	TRBJ2-5	CASSLARRAQGGETQYF	TGTGCCAGCAGCTTGGCGAGAAGGGCACAGGGGGGGGAGACCCAGTACTTC
TRBV11-2	14	TRBD1	NA	TRBJ2-1	CASSYGTGVNEQFF	TGTGCCAGCAGCTATGGGACAGGGGTGAATGAGCAGTTCTTC
TRBV7-9	15	NA	NA	TRBJ2-7	CASRDSQAGRDEQYF	TGTGCCAGTAGGGACAGCCAAGCGGGTAGGGACGAGCAGTACTTC
TRBV6-5	12	NA	few	TRBJ1-1	CASSYSNSGAFF	TGTGCCAGCAGTTACTCGAACAGTGGAGCTTTCTTT
TRBV4-1	15	TRBD2	NA	TRBJ2-7	CASSQETSGNYEQYF	TGCGCCAGCAGCCAAGAGACTAGCGGGAACTACGAGCAGTACTTC
TRBV10-3	18	TRBD1	once	TRBJ2-7	CAISDPRVTGGHTYEQYF	TGTGCCATCAGTGACCCGAGGGTTACAGGGGGTCATACCTACGAGCAGTACTTC
TRBV28	16	TRBD1	NA	TRBJ2-6	CASATGEISGANVLTF	TGTGCCAGCGCGACAGGGGAGATCTCTGGGGCCAACGTCCTGACTTTC
TRBV6-4	16	TRBD2	NA	TRBJ2-1	CASSEGGTSGSKEQFF	TGTGCCAGCAGTGAAGGTGGGACTAGCGGGAGCAAAGAGCAGTTCTTC
TRBV28	17	TRBD2	NA	TRBJ2-1	CASSLASGFYSYNEQFF	TGTGCCAGCAGTTTGGCTAGCGGATTCTACTCCTACAATGAGCAGTTCTTC
TRBV7-2	14	NA	NA	TRBJ1-6	CAGRGGDYNSPLHF	TGTGCCGGGCGGGGGGGGGATTATAATTCACCCCTCCACTTT
TRBV6-6	12	NA	NA	TRBJ1-1	CASVGSIPEAFF	TGTGCCAGTGTTGGGAGCATCCCTGAAGCTTTCTTT
TRBV6-6	15	TRBD2	NA	TRBJ2-1	CASRVTSASYNEQFF	TGTGCCAGCAGGGTTACTAGCGCTTCCTACAATGAGCAGTTCTTC
TRBV7-9	16	NA	NA	TRBJ1-2	CASSPPSRGSYYGYTF	TGTGCCAGCAGTCCGCCCAGCAGGGGAAGTTACTATGGCTACACCTTC
TRBV7-9	11	NA	NA	TRBJ2-3	CASTSQDTQYF	TGTGCCAGCACCTCACAAGATACGCAGTATTTT